This T cell receptor beta chain was sequenced for a study of T cell clones after liver transplantation. Overall study: TCRbeta sequencing after a pre-transplant mixed lymphocyte reaction identified graft-donor-reactive clones, later tracked in post-transplant blood. Timepoints were pre-transplant, pre-withdrawal, and after withdrawal was completed or failed. Graft-donor-reactive sequences were compared with third-party-reactive TCRbeta sequences from pre-transplant mixed lymphocyte reactions.

The assay was immunoSEQ multiplex PCR, and TCRdb's table has in-frame clones only and misses some. The sample holds 80,000 or so clones, roughly 80% seen once. The CDR3 loop spans 15 amino acids. This chain joins TRBV21-1 and TRBJ2-7; TRBD2 is the table's D call, not checked against the DNA. TRBV21-1 is designated a pseudogene. This clonotype was obtained from a human patient who received a liver transplant. Some T cells here may be from the graft donor. The sequenced sample was CD4+ T cells from blood, obtained 45 to 46 months after liver transplant. The CDR3 loop is CASSPFQRKRREQYF. Here the CDR3 DNA reads TGTGCCAGCAGCCCTTTTCAGCGCAAGAGGCGTGAGCAGTACTTC.